The 21 T cell receptor beta chains given below trace back to one sample, sequenced in a study of T cells in Graves' hyperthyroidism and ophthalmopathy. RNA transcripts provided the source from which TCR beta CDR3 regions were amplified. An initial round of RT-PCR targeting the TCR CDR3 relied on the HTBI primer set. One entry per CDR3 protein results from TCRdb running MiXCR on the multiplex PCR reads. The sample lists about 700,000 distinct CDR3 sequences, roughly 15% seen once, with roughly 10% in the top ten. Sequencing was carried out using blood. All receptors come from a woman between 18 and 29 years old with Graves' hyperthyroidism.

In its sample, this clonotype was seen a few times. The gene calls are TRBV29-1 and TRBJ1-2; D gene uncertain. V gave up 5 bases and J gave up 2 bases, with 18 bases separating them. Germline V gives CDR1 SQVTM, CDR2 ANQGSEA. The CDR3 has 15 amino acids. Here the CDR3 reads CSVLGATPSNYGYTF. The CDR3 DNA reads TGCAGCGTTTTAGGAGCAACGCCCTCGAACTATGGCTACACCTTC. Looking up the rest from reference TRBV29-1 and TRBJ1-2 gives the full variable domain: SAVISQKPSRDICQRGTSLTIQCQVDSQVTMMFWYRQQPGQSLTLIATANQGSEATYESGFVIDKFPISRPNLTFSTLTVSNMSPEDSSIYLCSVLGATPSNYGYTFGSGTRLTVV.

A note on this clonotype: One base away lies a much larger clone, so this may be a sequencing read error. The CDR3 does not close with the conserved phenylalanine or tryptophan, likely indicating a read error. The chain links TRBV3-1 to TRBJ1-6; D gene uncertain. Trimming shortened V by 1 base and J by 7 bases, and 11 bases separated the two germline ends. The CDR3 runs to 15 residues. Germline CDR1 reads LGHDT; CDR2 reads YNNKEL (reference sequence). CDR3 nucleotide sequence: TGTGCCAGCAGCCAAGTACTAACAGCGAATTCACCCCTCCACCTT. Protein sequence: CASSQVLTANSPLHL.

A remark on this clonotype: The junction and the germline gene differ at one end; a read error may be behind it. The rearrangement joins TRBV28 to TRBJ1-6; tentative D call: TRBD1 (5 bases). Per germline, CDR1 MDHEN and CDR2 SYDVKM. This CDR3 has 15 amino acids. CDR3: CASSPRGTVNSPPHF. The CDR3 DNA sequence: TGTGCCAGCAGCCCCAGAGGGACGGTTAATTCACCCCCCCACTTT.

Concerning this clonotype: A junction boundary mismatches the germline segment, possibly from a read error. The chain has TRBV7-9 and TRBJ1-1; D gene uncertain. Looked up from germline, CDR1 is SEHNR and CDR2 is FQNEAQ (reference sequence). This CDR3 has 14 amino acids. The CDR3 DNA reads as TGTGCCAGCAGCCCCCGTTGGGAGAACACTGAAGCTTTCTTC. Translated: CASSPRWENTEAFF.

This clonotype showed up many times. The chain joins TRBV11-2 to TRBJ2-1; D tentatively fits TRBD1 or TRBD2 (5 bases each). Trimming cost V 4 bases and J 4 bases, with 14 bases left between them. The CDR3 spans 15 residues. Germline V gives CDR1 SGHAT, CDR2 FQNNGV. CDR3 in DNA: TGTGCCAGCAGCTGGGACCGTGTAGGGTACAATGAGCAGTTCTTC. It specifies CASSWDRVGYNEQFF.

This clonotype has at least ten counts. The rearrangement uses TRBV27 and TRBJ2-7; D may be TRBD1 (6 bases). V gave up 7 bases and J gave up 2 bases, with 15 bases separating them. CDR1 and CDR2 (germline): MNHEY, SMNVEV (reference sequence). The CDR3 length is 14 residues. In DNA, the CDR3 is TGTGCCAGCAATACCGGGACACGGACCTACGAGCAGTACTTC. Protein product: CASNTGTRTYEQYF.

This clonotype is a singleton in its sample. This could be a read error, since a much larger clone is one nucleotide away. The J gene is TRBJ2-3, the V gene TRBV9, with D possibly matching TRBD1 (5 bases). This CDR3 comprises 19 residues. V was cut by 2 bases and J by 2 bases, with 24 bases left in between. The germline gives CDR1 SGDLS, CDR2 YYNGEE. CDR3 loop: CASSVPKGFGLTNTDTQYF. The CDR3 DNA reads as TGTGCCAGCAGCGTGCCCAAGGGGTTCGGTCTTACCAACACAGATACGCAGTATTTT.

V is TRBV19 and J is TRBJ1-2; tentatively, D is TRBD1 (5 bases). This CDR3 comprises 15 residues. The V gene lost 4 bases and the J gene lost 3 bases, with 15 bases spanning the gap. CDR1 LNHDA and CDR2 SQIVND come from the germline V gene (reference sequence). This CDR3 is CASSRGDLPHYGYTF. The CDR3 coding sequence is TGTGCCAGTAGTAGAGGGGACCTCCCTCACTATGGCTACACCTTC.

This clonotype has a count of ten or more. V and J are TRBV7-9 and TRBJ2-3; 12 bases match TRBD2. Per the germline V gene, CDR1 is SEHNR and CDR2 is FQNEAQ (reference sequence). V lost 5 bases and J lost 2; bases outside the gene matches: 14. The CDR3 sequence is 19 residues long. CDR3 amino acids: CASSPMTSGSRTNTDTQYF. CDR3 nucleotides: TGTGCCAGCAGCCCCATGACTAGCGGGAGCCGGACGAACACAGATACGCAGTATTTT.

This clonotype was seen many times. The rearrangement uses TRBV12-5 and TRBJ1-1; a weak D match, TRBD1 (6 bases). V was trimmed by 5 bases and J by 5 bases, leaving 15 bases between them. The CDR3 extends over 14 amino acids. CDR1 LGHNT and CDR2 FRNRAP come from the germline V gene. CDR3 residues: CASGTIQGGTEAFF. The CDR3 DNA reads as TGTGCTAGTGGTACTATACAGGGTGGGACTGAAGCTTTCTTT.

This clonotype showed up many times. The chain links TRBV29-1 to TRBJ2-1; 14 bases map to TRBD2. Germline CDR1 is SQVTM and CDR2 is ANQGSEA. This CDR3 region has 20 residues. The V gene end was trimmed by 0 bases and the J gene end by 0 bases; junction bases not matched to a gene: 10. CDR3 DNA: TGCAGCGTTGAAGATAGGGGGACTAGCGGGAGTGTTAGCTCCTACAATGAGCAGTTCTTC. Its protein is CSVEDRGTSGSVSSYNEQFF.

This chain joins TRBV6-1 and TRBJ2-3; D is perhaps TRBD1 or TRBD2 (5 bases each). CDR1 and CDR2 (germline): MNHNS, SASEGT. Trimming pared 6 bases from V and 2 bases from J, leaving 15 bases between. This CDR3 contains 15 residues. The CDR3 DNA sequence: TGTGCCAGCAGATTTAATCGGGGCCACACAGATACGCAGTATTTT. The encoded protein is CASRFNRGHTDTQYF.

In this sample, this clonotype turned up many times. The chain combines TRBV7-9 with TRBJ2-7; tentative D call: TRBD2 (7 bases). Trimming removed 5 bases at V and 3 bases at J, with 17 bases between. The CDR3 totals 15 residues. Germline V CDR1 and CDR2: SEHNR, FQNEAQ (reference sequence). The CDR3 region is CASSQEQGGGYEQYF. The DNA for the CDR3 is TGTGCCAGCAGCCAAGAACAGGGAGGGGGCTACGAGCAGTACTTC.

This clonotype occurred a few times. The rearrangement uses TRBV20-1 and TRBJ1-2; a possible D gene is TRBD1 (5 bases). The ends were cut back, 8 bases at V and 0 bases at J, with 10 bases in the middle. CDR1 and CDR2 from the germline V gene are DFQATT and SNEGSKA (reference sequence). This CDR3 is built from 12 residues. The CDR3 is CSTDTANYGYTF. The CDR3 nucleotides read TGCAGTACGGACACAGCTAACTATGGCTACACCTTC.

This sequence joins TRBV4-2 and TRBJ2-7; 10 bases line up with TRBD1. The junction had 12 bases not matched to a gene; V was cut back by 4 bases and J by 6 bases. Germline CDR1 and CDR2: LGHNA and YNFKEQ. The CDR3 length is 16 residues. CDR3 region: CASSRGTGTGAREQYF. In DNA form, the CDR3 reads TGTGCCAGCAGCCGCGGGACCGGGACAGGGGCACGCGAGCAGTACTTC.

This clonotype was counted between two and nine times. This chain connects TRBV6-1 to TRBJ2-5; D possibly corresponds to TRBD1 (7 bases). Germline CDR1 is MNHNS and CDR2 is SASEGT. V lost 5 bases and J lost 5, with 15 bases in between. The CDR3 contains 14 residues. This chain's CDR3 is CASSLWTGGETQYF. CDR3 nucleotide sequence: TGTGCCAGCAGTCTTTGGACAGGAGGGGAGACCCAGTACTTC.

In its sample, this clonotype was seen many times. The chain carries TRBV20-1 and TRBJ1-4; possible D gene TRBD1, 6 bases. Deletions cut 6 bases from V and 3 bases from J, with 14 bases between. The CDR3 runs to 14 residues. Germline lookup yields CDR1 DFQATT and CDR2 SNEGSKA (reference sequence). The CDR3 coding sequence is TGCAGTGCCAAAGGGGGGAGGGCTAATGAAAAACTGTTTTTT. This translates into CSAKGGRANEKLFF.

This clonotype has ten or more counts. V is TRBV27 and J is TRBJ2-3, with 9 bases aligning to TRBD2. CDR3 length: 14 amino acids. The V gene end was trimmed by 6 bases and the J gene end by 3 bases; junction bases not matched to a gene: 4. Per germline, CDR1 MNHEY and CDR2 SMNVEV (reference sequence). This chain's CDR3 is CASRRGRVTDTQYF. CDR3 bases: TGTGCCAGCAGGCGCGGGAGGGTAACAGATACGCAGTATTTT.

In its sample, this clonotype was seen many times. J is TRBJ1-5 and V is TRBV20-1; D uncertain. The germline V gene has CDR1 DFQATT and CDR2 SNEGSKA (reference sequence). This CDR3 spans 16 amino acids. V lost 2 bases and J lost 2, with 16 bases in between. The DNA for the CDR3 is TGCAGTGCTAGACTCGGGAGTGGCGGGGGCAATCAGCCCCAGCATTTT. It encodes CSARLGSGGGNQPQHF.

In this sample, this clonotype turned up many times. The V call is TRBV12-3 or TRBV12-4, the J call TRBJ2-3; 11 nucleotides line up with TRBD2. The CDR3 loop spans 17 amino acids. The V segment lost 6 bases and the J segment 2 bases; nucleotides outside the gene matches: 10. CDR3 nucleotide sequence: TGTGCCAGCAGCCCCGGACTAGCGGGTGTGTTCACAGATACGCAGTATTTT. Translating gives CASSPGLAGVFTDTQYF.

This clonotype was recorded at least ten times. The rearrangement links TRBV12-3 or TRBV12-4 to TRBJ2-4, with unresolved D. This CDR3 is built from 14 residues. V was cut by 4 bases and J by 4 bases, with 11 bases left in between. The CDR3 DNA sequence: TGTGCCAGCAGTTACCGGACGGAAAAAAACATTCAGTACTTC. Protein: CASSYRTEKNIQYF.